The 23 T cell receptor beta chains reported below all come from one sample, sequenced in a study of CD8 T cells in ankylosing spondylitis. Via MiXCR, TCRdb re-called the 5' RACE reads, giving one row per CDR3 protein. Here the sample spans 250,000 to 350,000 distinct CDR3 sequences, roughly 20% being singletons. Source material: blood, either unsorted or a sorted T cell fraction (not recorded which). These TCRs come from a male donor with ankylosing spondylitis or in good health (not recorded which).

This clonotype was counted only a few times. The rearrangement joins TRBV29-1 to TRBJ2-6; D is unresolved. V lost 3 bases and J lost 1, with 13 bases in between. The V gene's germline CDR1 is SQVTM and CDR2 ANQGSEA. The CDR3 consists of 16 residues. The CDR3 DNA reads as TGCAGCGTTGATCGGTTAGGACCATCTGGGGCCAACGTCCTGACTTTC. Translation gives CSVDRLGPSGANVLTF.

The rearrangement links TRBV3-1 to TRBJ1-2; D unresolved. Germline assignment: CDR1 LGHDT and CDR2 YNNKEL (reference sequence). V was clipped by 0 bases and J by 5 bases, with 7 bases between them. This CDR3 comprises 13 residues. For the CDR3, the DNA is TGTGCCAGCAGCCAAGACCCTTTATATGGCTACACCTTC. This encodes CASSQDPLYGYTF.

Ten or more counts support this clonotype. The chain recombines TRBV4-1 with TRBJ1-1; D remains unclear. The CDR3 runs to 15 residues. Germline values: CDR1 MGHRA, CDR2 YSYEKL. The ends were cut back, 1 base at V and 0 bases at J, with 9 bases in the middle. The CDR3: CASSQAHTMNTEAFF. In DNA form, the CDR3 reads TGCGCCAGCAGCCAAGCCCACACTATGAACACTGAAGCTTTCTTT.

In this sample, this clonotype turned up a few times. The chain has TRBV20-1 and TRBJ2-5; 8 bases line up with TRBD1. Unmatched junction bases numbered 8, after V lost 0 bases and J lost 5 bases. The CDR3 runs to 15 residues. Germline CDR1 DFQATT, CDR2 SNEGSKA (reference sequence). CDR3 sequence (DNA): TGCAGTGCTAGAGATCTCTTTACAGGGGGGGAGACCCAGTACTTC. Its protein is CSARDLFTGGETQYF.

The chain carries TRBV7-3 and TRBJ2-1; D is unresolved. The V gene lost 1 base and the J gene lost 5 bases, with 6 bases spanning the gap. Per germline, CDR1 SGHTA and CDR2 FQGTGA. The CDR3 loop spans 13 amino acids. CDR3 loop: CASSLILNNEQFF. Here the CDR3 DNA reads TGTGCCAGCAGCTTAATTCTCAACAATGAGCAGTTCTTC.

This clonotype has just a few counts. This CDR3 is CASSVEGQGRTDTQYF. The CDR3 DNA follows: TGTGCCAGCAGCGTAGAGGGACAGGGCCGCACAGATACGCAGTATTTT. This sequence joins TRBV9 and TRBJ2-3, with 9 bases matching TRBD1. The ends lost 0 bases at V and 1 base at J; junction bases unmatched: 3. Germline V lookup: CDR1 SGDLS, CDR2 YYNGEE. This CDR3 comprises 16 residues.

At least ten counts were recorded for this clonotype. CDR3 DNA sequence: TGTGCCAGCAGCTTGGGTTTTAGGGGCACGAACACAGATACGCAGTATTTT. Translating gives CASSLGFRGTNTDTQYF. The chain is built from TRBV5-6 and TRBJ2-3, with D possibly matching TRBD1 (5 bases). CDR1 is SGHDT and CDR2 is YYEEEE in the germline V gene. This CDR3 is 17 amino acids long. V gave up 0 bases and J gave up 2 bases, with 16 bases separating them.

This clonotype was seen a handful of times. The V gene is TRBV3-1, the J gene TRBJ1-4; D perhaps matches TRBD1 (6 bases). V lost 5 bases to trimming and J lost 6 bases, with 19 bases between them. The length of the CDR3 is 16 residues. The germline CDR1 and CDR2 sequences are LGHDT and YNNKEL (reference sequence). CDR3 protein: CASSLTGTLVDEKLFF. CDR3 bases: TGTGCCAGCAGCTTGACCGGGACATTGGTCGATGAAAAACTGTTTTTT.

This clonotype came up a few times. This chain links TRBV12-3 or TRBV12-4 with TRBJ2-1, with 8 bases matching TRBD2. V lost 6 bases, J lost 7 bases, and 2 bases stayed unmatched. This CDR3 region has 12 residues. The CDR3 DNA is TGTGCCAGCAGGCCTAGCGGGAATGAGCAGTTCTTC. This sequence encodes CASRPSGNEQFF.

CDR3 sequence reads: CASSFGEQETQYF. The CDR3 coding sequence is TGTGCCAGCAGCTTCGGGGAACAAGAGACCCAGTACTTC. The chain uses TRBV7-3 and TRBJ2-5, with D possibly matching TRBD2 (5 bases). Germline CDR1 and CDR2: SGHTA and FQGTGA. The V gene lost 3 bases and the J gene lost 2 bases, with 7 bases spanning the gap. CDR3 size: 13 residues.

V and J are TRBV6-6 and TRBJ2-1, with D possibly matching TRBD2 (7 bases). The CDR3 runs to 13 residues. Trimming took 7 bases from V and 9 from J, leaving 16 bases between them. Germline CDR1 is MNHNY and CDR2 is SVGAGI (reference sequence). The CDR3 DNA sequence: TGTGCCAGCATCCCTGGGGGGGCGGGTGAGCAGTTCTTC. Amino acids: CASIPGGAGEQFF.

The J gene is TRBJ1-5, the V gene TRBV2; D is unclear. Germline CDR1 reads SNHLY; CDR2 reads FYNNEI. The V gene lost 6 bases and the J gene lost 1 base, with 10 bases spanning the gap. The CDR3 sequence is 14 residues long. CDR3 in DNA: TGTGCCAGCAGAACGATGGACAGCAATCAGCCCCAGCATTTT. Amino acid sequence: CASRTMDSNQPQHF.

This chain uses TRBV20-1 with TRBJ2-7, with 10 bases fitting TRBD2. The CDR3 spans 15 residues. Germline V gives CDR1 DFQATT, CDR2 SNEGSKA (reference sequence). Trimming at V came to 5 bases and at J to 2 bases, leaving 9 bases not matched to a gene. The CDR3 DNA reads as TGCAGTGCTCGACCCCTAGCGGGAGTCACCTACGAGCAGTACGTC. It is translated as CSARPLAGVTYEQYV.

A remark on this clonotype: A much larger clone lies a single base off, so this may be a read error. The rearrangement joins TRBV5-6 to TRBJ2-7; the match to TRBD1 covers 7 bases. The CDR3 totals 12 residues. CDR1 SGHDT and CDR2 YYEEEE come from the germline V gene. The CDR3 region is CASTMTGSELYV. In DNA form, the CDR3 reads TGTGCCAGCACCATGACAGGGAGTGAGCTGTACGTC.

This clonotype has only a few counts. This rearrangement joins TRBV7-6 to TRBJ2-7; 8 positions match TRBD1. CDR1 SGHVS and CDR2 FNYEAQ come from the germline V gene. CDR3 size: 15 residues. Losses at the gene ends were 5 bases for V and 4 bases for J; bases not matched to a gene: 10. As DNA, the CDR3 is TGTGCCAGCAGCATAGGACAGGGCGGCGGGTACGAGCAGTACGTC. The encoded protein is CASSIGQGGGYEQYV.

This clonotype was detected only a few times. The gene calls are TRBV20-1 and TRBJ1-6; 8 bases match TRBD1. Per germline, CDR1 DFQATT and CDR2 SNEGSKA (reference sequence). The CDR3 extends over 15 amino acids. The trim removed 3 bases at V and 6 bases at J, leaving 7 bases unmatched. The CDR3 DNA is TGCAGTGCTAGCCCATCGACAGGGGTTAATTCACCCCTCCACTTT. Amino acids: CSASPSTGVNSPLHF.

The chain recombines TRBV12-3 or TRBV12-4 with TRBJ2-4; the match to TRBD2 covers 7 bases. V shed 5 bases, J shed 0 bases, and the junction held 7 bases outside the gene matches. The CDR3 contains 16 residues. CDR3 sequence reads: CASSLRLAQAKNIQYF. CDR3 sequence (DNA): TGTGCCAGCAGTCTTAGACTAGCACAAGCCAAAAACATTCAGTACTTC.

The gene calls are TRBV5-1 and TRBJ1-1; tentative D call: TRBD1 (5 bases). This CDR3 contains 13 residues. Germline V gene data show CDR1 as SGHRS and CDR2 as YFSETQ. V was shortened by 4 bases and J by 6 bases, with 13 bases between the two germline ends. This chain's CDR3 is CASSLGGRAEAFF. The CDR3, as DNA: TGCGCCAGCAGCCTGGGGGGACGGGCTGAAGCTTTCTTT.

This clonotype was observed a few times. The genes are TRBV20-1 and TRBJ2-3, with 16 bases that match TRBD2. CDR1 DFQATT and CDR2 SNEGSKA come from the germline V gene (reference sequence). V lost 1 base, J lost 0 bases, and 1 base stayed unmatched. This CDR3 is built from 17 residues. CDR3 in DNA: TGCAGTGCTAGAGGGGGACTAGCGGGGGGGAGCACAGATACGCAGTATTTT. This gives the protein CSARGGLAGGSTDTQYF.

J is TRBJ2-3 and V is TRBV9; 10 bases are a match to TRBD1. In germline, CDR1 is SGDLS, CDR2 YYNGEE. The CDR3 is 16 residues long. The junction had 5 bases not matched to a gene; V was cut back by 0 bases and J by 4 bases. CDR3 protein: CASSVVGQGGSDTQYF. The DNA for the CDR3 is TGTGCCAGCAGCGTAGTTGGACAGGGGGGATCAGATACGCAGTATTTT.

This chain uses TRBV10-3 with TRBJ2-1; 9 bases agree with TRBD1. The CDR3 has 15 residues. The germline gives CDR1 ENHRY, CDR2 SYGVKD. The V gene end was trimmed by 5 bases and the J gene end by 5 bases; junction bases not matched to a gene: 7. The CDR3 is CAISPRDREDNEQFF. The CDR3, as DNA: TGTGCCATCAGTCCCAGGGACAGGGAAGACAATGAGCAGTTCTTC.

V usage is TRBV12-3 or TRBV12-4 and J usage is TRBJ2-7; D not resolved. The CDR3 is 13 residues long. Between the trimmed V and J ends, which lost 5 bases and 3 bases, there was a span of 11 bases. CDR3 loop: CASSVSTVYEQYV. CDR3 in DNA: TGTGCCAGCAGTGTATCGACTGTCTACGAGCAGTACGTC.

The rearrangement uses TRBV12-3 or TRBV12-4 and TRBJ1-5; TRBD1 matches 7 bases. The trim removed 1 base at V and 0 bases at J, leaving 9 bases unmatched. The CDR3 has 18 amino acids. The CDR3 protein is CASSLVARGAFSNQPQHF. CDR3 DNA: TGTGCCAGCAGTTTAGTGGCCAGGGGGGCCTTTAGCAATCAGCCCCAGCATTTT.